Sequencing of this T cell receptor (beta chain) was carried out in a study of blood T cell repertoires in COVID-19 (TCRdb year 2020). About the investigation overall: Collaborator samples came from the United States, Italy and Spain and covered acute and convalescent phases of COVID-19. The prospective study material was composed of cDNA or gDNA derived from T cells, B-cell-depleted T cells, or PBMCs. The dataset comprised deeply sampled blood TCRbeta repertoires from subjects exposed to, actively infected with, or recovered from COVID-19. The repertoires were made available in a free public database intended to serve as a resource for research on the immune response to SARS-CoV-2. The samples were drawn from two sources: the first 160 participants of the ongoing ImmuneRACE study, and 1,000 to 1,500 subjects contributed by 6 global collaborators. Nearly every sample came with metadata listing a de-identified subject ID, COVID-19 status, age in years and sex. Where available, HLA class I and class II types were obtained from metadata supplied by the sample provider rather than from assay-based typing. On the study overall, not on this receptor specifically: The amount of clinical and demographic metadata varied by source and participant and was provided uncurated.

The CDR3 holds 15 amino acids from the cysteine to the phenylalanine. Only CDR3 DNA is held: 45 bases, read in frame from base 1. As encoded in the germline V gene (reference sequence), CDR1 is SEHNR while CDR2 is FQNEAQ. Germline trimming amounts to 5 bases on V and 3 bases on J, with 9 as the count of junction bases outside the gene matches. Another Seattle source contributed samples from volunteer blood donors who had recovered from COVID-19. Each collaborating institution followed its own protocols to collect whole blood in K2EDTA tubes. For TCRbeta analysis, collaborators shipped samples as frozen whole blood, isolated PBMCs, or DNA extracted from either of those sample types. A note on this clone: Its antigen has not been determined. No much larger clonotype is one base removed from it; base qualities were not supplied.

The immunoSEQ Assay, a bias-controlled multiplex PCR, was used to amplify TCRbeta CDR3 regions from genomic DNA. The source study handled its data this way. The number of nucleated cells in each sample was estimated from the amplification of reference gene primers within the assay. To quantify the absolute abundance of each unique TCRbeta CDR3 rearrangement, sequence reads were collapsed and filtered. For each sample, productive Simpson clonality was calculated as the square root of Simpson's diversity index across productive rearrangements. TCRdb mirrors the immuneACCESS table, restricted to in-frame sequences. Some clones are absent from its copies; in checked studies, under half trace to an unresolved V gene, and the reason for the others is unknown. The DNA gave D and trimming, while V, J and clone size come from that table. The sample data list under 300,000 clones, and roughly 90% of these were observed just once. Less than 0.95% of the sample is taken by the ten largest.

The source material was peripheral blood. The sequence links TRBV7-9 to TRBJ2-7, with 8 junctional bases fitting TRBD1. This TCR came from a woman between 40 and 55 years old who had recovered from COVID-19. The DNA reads TGTGCCAGCAGCACCCAGGGGGCGCGGGTCTACGAGCAGTACTTC. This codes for CASSTQGARVYEQYF.